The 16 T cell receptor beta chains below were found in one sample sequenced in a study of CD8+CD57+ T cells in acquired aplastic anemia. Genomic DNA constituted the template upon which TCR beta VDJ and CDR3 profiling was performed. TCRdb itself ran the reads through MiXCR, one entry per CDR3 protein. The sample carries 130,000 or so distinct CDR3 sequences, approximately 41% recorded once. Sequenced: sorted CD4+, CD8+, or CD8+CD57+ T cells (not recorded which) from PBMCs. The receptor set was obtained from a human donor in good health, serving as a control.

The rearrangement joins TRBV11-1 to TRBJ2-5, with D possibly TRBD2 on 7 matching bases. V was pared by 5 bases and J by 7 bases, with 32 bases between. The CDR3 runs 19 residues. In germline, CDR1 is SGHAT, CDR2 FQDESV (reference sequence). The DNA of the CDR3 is TGTGCCAGCAGCAAGGGGGGATACCTAGCGGAGAGGAGGCGGGGGACCCAGTACTTC. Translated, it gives CASSKGGYLAERRRGTQYF.

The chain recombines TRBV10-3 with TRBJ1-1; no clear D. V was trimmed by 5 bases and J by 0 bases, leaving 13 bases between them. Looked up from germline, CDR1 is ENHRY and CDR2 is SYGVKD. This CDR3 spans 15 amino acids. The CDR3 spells CAISKPEGMNTEAFF. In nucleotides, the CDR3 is TGTGCCATCAGTAAACCTGAAGGCATGAACACTGAAGCTTTCTTT.

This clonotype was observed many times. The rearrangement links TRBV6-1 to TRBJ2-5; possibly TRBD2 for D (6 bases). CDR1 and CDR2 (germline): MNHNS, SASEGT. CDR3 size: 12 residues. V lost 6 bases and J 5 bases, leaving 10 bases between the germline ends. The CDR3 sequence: CASSQGGETQYF. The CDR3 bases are TGTGCCAGCAGCCAGGGAGGCGAGACCCAGTACTTC.

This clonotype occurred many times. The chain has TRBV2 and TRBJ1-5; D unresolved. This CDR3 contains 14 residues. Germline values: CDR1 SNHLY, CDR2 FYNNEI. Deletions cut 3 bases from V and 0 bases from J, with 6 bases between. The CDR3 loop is CASSESYSNQPQHF. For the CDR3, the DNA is TGTGCCAGCAGTGAGTCGTATAGCAATCAGCCCCAGCATTTT.

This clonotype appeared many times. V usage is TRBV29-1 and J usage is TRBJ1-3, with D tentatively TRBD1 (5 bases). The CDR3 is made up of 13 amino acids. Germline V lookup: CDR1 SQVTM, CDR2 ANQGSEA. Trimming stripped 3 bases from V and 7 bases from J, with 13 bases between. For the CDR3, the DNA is TGCAGCGTTGATGGGGGTTCTAGGAACACCATATATTTT. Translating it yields CSVDGGSRNTIYF.

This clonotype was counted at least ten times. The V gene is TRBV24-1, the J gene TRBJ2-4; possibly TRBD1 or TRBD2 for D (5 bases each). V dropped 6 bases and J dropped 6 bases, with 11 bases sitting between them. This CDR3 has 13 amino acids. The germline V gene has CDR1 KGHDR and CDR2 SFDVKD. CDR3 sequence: CATSPRGRNIQYF. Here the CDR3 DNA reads TGTGCCACCAGTCCCCGGGGCAGAAACATTCAGTACTTC.

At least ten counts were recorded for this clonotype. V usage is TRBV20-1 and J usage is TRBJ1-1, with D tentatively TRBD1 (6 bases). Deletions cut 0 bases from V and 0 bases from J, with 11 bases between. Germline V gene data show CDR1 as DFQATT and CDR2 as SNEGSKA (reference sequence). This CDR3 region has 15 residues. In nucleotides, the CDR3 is TGCAGTGCTAGAGATATGGGACACCTGAACACTGAAGCTTTCTTT. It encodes CSARDMGHLNTEAFF.

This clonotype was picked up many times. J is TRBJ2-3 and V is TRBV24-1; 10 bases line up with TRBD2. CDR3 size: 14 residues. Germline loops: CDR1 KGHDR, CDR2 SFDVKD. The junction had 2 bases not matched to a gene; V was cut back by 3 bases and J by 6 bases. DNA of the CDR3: TGTGCCACCAGTGATGGGACTAGCGTTGATACGCAGTATTTT. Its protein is CATSDGTSVDTQYF.

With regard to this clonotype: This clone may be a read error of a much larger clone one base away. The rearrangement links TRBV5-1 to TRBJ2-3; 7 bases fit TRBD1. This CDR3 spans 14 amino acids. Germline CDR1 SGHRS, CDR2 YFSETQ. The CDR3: CASSSTTGTDTHYF. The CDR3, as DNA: TGCGCCAGCAGCTCCACGACAGGGACAGATACGCATTATTTT.

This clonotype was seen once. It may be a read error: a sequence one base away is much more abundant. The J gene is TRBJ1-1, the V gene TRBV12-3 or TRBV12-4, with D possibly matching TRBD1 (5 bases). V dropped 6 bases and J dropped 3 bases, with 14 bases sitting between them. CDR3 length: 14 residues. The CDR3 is CASRGRGEHTEAFF. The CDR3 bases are TGTGCCAGCAGAGGACGGGGGGAGCACACTGAAGCTTTCTTT.

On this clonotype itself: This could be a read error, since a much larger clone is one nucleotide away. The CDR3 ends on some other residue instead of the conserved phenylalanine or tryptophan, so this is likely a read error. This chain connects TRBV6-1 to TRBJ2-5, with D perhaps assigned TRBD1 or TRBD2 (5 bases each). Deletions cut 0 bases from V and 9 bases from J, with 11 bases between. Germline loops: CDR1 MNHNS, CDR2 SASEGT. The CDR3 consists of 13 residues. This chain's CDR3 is CASSEAVGTAQYS. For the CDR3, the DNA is TGTGCCAGCAGTGAAGCTGTGGGGACGGCCCAGTACTCC.

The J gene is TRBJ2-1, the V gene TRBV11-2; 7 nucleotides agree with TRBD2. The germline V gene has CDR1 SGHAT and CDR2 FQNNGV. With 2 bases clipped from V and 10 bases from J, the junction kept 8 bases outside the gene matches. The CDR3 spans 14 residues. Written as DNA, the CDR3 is TGTGCCAGCAGCTTACAAGTGGGAGGGCAGGAGCAGTTCTTC. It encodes CASSLQVGGQEQFF.

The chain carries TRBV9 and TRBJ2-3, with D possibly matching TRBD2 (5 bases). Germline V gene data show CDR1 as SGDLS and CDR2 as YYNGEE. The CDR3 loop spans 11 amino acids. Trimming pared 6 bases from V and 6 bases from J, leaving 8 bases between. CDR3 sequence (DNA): TGTGCCAGCACCCCGGGGGATACGCAGTATTTT. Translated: CASTPGDTQYF.

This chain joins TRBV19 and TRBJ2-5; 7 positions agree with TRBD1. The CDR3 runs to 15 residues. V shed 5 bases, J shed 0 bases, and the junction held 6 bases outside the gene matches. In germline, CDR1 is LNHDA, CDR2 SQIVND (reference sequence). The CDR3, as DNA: TGTGCCAGTAGTTCCACAGGGGAGTACCAAGAGACCCAGTACTTC. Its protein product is CASSSTGEYQETQYF.

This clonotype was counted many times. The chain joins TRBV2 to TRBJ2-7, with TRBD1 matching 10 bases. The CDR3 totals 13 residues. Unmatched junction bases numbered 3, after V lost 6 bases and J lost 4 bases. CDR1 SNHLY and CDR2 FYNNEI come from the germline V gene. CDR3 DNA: TGTGCCAGCAGGAAGGACAGGGGGTACGAGCAGTACTTC. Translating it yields CASRKDRGYEQYF.

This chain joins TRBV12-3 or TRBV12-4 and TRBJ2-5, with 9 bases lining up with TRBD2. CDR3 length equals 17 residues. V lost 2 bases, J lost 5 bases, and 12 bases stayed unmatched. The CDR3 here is CASSLQAGGGKGETQYF. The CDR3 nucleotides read TGTGCCAGCAGTTTACAAGCGGGAGGAGGGAAAGGGGAGACCCAGTACTTC.